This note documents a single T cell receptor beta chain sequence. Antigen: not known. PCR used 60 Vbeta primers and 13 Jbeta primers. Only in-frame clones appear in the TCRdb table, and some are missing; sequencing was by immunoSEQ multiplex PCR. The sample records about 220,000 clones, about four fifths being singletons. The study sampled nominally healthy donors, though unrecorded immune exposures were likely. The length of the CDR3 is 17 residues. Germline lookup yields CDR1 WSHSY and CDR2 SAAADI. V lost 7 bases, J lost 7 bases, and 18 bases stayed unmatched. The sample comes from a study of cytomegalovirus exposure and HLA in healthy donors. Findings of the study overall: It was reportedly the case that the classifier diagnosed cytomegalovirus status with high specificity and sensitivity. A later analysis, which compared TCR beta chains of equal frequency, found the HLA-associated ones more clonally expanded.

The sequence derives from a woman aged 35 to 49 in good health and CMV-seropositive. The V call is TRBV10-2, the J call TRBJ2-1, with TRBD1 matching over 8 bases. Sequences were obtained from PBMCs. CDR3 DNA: TGCGCCAGCACCGTCCCCCCCGGGACAGGTCCTTGGAATGAGCAGTTCTTC. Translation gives CASTVPPGTGPWNEQFF.